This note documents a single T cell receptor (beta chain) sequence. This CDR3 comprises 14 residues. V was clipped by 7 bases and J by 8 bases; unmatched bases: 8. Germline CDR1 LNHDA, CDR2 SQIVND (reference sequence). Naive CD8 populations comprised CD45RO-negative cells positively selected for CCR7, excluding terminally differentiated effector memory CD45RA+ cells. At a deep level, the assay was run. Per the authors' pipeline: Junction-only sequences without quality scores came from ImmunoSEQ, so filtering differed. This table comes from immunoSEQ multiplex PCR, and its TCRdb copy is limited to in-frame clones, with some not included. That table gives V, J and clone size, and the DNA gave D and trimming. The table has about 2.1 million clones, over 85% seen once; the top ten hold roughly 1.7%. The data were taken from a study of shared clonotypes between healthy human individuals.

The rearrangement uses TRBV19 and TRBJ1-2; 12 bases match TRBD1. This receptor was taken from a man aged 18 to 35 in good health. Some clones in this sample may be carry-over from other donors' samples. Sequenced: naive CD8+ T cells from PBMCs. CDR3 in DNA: TGTGCCAGTATAGGGACAGGGGGCCATGAAGGCTACACCTTC. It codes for CASIGTGGHEGYTF. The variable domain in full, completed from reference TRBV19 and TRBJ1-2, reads DGGITQSPKYLFRKEGQNVTLSCEQNLNHDAMYWYRQDPGQGLRLIYYSQIVNDFQKGDIAEGYSVSREKKESFPLTVTSAQKNPTAFYLCASIGTGGHEGYTFGSGTRLTVV.